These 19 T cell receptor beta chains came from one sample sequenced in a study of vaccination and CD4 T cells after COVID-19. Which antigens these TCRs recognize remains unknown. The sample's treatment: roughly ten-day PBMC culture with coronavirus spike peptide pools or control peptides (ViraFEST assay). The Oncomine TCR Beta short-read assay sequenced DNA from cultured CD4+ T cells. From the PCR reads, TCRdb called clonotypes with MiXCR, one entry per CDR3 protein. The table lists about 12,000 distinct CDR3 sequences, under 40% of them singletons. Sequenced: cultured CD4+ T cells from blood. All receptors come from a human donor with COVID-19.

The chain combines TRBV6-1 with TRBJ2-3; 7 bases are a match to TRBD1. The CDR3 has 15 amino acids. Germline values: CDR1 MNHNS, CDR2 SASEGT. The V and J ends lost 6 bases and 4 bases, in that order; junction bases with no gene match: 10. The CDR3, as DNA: TGTGCCAGCAGGGAAAGTTTGACAGGGCCAGATACGCAGTATTTT. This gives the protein CASRESLTGPDTQYF.

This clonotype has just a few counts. CDR3 bases: TGTGCCAGCAGCGCCGGGACTAGCGGGTTATACGAGCAGTACTTC. This sequence encodes CASSAGTSGLYEQYF. The chain employs TRBV6-1 and TRBJ2-7; 12 bases match TRBD2. Germline trimming cut 6 bases from V and 4 bases from J; bases unmatched to any gene: 7. CDR3 size: 15 residues. Germline lookup yields CDR1 MNHNS and CDR2 SASEGT.

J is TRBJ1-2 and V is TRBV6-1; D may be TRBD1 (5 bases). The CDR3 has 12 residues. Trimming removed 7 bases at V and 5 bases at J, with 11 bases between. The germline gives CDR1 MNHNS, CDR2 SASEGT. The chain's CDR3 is CASTMGGYGYTF. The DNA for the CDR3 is TGTGCCAGCACCATGGGGGGGTATGGCTACACCTTC.

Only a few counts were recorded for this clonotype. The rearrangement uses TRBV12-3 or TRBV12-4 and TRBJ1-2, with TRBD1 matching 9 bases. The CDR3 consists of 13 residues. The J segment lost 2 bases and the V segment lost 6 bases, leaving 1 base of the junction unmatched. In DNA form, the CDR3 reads TGTGCCAGCAGGGGGACAGGGAACTATGGCTACACCTTC. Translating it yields CASRGTGNYGYTF.

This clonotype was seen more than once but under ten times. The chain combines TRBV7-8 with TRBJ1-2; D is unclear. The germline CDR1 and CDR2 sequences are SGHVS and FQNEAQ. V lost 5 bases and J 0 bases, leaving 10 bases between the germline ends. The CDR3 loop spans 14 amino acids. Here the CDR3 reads CASSTQVANYGYTF. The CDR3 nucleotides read TGTGCCAGCAGCACGCAGGTAGCTAACTATGGCTACACCTTC.

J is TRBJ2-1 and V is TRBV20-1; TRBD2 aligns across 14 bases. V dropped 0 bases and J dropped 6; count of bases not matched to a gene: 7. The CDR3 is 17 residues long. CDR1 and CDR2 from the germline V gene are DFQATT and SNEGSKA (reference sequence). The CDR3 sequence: CSARDLVTSGGVNEQFF. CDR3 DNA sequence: TGCAGTGCTAGAGATCTTGTGACTAGCGGGGGGGTCAATGAGCAGTTCTTC.

Here the CDR3 DNA reads TGCGCCAGCAGCTTCGGACAGGGGGCTGAAAAACTGTTTTTT. Its translation is CASSFGQGAEKLFF. The chain has TRBV5-1 and TRBJ1-4; 11 bases agree with TRBD1. CDR1 SGHRS and CDR2 YFSETQ come from the germline V gene. With V trimmed by 2 bases and J by 7 bases, 1 base remained unmatched. The CDR3 is made up of 14 amino acids.

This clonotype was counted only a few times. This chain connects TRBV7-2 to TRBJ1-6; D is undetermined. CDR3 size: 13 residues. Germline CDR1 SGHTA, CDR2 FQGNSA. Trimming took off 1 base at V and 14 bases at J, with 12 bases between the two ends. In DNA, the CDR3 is TGTGCCAGCAGCTTAGTTGGCACGGTAACCCTCCACTTT. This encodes CASSLVGTVTLHF.

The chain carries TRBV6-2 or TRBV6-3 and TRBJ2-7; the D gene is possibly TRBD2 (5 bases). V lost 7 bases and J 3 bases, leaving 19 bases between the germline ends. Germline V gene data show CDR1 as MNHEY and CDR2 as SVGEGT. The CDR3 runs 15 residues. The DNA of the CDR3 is TGTGCCAGCACCCAAAGTACCTCCGGGGTCTACGAGCAGTACTTC. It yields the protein CASTQSTSGVYEQYF.

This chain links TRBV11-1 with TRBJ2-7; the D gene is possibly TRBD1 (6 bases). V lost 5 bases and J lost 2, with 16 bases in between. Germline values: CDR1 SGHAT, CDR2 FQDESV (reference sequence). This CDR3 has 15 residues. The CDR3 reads CASSREPGAAYEQYF. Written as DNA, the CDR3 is TGTGCCAGCAGCCGAGAGCCAGGGGCCGCCTACGAGCAGTACTTC.

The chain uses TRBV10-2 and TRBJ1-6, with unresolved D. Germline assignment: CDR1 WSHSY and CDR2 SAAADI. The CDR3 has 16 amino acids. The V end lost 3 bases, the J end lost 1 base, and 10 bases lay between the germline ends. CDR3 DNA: TGCGCCAGCAGTGATAGGGTGGGGTCCTATAATTCACCCCTCCACTTT. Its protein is CASSDRVGSYNSPLHF.

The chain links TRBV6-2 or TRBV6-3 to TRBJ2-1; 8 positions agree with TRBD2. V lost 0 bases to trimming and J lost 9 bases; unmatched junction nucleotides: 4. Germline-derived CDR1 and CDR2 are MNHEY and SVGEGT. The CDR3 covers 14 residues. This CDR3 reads CASSYSSGVFEQFF. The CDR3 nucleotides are TGTGCCAGCAGTTACTCTAGCGGGGTCTTTGAGCAGTTCTTC.

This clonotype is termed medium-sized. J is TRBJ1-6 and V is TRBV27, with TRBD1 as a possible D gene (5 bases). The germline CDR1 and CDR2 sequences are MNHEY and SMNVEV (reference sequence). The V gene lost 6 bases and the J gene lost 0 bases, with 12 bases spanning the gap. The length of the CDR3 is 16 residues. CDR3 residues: CASRTTADSYNSPLHF. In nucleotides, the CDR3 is TGTGCCAGCAGAACGACAGCGGACTCCTATAATTCACCCCTCCACTTT.

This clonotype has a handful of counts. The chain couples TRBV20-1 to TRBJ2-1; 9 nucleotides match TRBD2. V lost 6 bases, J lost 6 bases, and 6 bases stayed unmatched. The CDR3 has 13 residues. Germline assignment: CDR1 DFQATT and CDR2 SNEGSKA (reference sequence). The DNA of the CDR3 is TGCAGTGCGGTAGCGGGGGCGCGCAATGAGCAGTTCTTC. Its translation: CSAVAGARNEQFF.

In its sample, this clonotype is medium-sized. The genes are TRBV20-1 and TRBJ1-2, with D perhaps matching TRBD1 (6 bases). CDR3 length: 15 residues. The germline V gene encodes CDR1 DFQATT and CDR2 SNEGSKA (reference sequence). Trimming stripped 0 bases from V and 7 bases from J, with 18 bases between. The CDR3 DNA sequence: TGCAGTGCTAGAGATTCGGTCCAGGGGTGGATTGGCTACACCTTC. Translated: CSARDSVQGWIGYTF.

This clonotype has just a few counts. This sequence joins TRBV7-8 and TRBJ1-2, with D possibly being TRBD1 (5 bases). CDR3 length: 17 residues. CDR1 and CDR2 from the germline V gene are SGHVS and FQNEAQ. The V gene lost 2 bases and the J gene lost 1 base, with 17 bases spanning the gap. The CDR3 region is CASSLRLGPTVNYGYTF. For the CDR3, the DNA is TGTGCCAGCAGCTTACGACTGGGGCCAACCGTTAACTATGGCTACACCTTC.

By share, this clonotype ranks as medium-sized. The CDR3 is CASSPRTGGSNQPQHF. The CDR3 DNA follows: TGTGCCAGCAGTCCCAGGACGGGGGGGAGCAATCAGCCCCAGCATTTT. V and J are TRBV6-1 and TRBJ1-5, with D possibly matching TRBD1 (5 bases). The CDR3 has 16 residues. Trimming removed 5 bases from V and 1 base from J, with 15 bases in between. Germline CDR1 and CDR2: MNHNS and SASEGT.

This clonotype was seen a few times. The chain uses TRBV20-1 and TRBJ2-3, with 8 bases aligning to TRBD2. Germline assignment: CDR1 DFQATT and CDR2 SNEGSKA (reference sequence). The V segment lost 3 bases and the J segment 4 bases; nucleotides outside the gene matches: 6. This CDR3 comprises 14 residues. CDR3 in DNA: TGCAGTGCTAGGCGGAGCGGGGGCGCAGATACGCAGTATTTT. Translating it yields CSARRSGGADTQYF.

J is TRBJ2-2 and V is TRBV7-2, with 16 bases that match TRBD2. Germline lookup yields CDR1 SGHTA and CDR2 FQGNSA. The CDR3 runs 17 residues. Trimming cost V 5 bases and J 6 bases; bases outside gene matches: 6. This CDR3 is CASSQGLAGGLAGELFF. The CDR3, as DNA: TGTGCCAGCAGCCAGGGACTAGCGGGGGGGCTGGCCGGGGAGCTGTTTTTT.